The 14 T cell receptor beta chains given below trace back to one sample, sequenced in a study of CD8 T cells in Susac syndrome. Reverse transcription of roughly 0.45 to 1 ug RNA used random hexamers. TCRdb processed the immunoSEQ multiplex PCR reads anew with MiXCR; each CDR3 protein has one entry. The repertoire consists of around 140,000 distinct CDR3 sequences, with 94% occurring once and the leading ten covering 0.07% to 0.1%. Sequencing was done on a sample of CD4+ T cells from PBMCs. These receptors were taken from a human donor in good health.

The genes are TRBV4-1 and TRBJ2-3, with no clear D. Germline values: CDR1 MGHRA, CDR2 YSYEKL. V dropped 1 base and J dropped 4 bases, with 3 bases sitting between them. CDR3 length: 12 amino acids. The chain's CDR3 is CASSQVSDTQYF. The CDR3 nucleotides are TGCGCCAGCAGCCAAGTGTCAGATACGCAGTATTTT.

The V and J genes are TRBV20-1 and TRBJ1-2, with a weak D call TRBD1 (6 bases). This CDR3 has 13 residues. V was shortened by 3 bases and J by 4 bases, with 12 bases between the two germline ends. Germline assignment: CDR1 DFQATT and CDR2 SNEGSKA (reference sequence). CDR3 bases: TGCAGTGCTAGGGCACAGGGAGGCTATGGCTACACCTTC. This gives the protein CSARAQGGYGYTF.

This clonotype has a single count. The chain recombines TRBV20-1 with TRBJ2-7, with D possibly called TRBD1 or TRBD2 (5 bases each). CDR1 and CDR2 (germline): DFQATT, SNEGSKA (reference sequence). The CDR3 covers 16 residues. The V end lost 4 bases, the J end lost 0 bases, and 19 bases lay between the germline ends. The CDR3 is CSAKPWTGTLSYEQYF. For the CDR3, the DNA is TGCAGTGCTAAACCGTGGACCGGGACCCTCTCCTACGAGCAGTACTTC.

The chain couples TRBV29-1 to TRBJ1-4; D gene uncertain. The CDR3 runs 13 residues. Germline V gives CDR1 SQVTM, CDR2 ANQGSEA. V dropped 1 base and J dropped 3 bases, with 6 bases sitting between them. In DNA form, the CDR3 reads TGCAGCGTTGAAGGCCGCTCTAATGAAAAACTGTTTTTT. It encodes CSVEGRSNEKLFF.

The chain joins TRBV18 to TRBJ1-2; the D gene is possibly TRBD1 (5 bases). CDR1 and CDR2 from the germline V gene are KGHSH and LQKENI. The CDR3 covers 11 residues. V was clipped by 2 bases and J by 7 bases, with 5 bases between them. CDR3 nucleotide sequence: TGTGCCAGCTCACCAGGGGGTGGCTACACCTTC. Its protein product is CASSPGGGYTF.

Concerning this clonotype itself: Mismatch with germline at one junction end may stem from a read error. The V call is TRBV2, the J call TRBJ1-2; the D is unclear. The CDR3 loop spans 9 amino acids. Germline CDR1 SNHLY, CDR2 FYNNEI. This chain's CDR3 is CASGEGYTF. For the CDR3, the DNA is TGTGCCAGCGGTGAGGGCTACACCTTC.

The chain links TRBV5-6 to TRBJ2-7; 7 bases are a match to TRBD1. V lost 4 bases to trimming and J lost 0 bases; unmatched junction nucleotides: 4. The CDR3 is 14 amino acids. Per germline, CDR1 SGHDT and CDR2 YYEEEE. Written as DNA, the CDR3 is TGTGCCAGCAGCAGACAGGGTTCCTCCTACGAGCAGTACTTC. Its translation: CASSRQGSSYEQYF. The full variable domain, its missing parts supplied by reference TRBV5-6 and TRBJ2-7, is DAGVTQSPTHLIKTRGQQVTLRCSPKSGHDTVSWYQQALGQGPQFIFQYYEEEERQRGNFPDRFSGHQFPNYSSELNVNALLLGDSALYLCASSRQGSSYEQYFGPGTRLTVT.

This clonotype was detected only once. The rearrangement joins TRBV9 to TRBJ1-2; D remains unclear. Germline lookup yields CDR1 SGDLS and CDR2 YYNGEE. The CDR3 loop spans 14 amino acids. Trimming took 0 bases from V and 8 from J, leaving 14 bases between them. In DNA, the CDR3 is TGTGCCAGCAGCGTAGATCCGGGGTTAGGAGGCTACACCTTC. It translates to CASSVDPGLGGYTF.

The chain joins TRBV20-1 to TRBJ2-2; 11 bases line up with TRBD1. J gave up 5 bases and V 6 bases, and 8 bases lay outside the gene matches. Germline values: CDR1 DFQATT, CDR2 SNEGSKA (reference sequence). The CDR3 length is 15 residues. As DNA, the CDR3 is TGCAGTGCCGTCTCGGGACAGGGGGGGACCGGGGAGCTGTTTTTT. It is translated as CSAVSGQGGTGELFF.

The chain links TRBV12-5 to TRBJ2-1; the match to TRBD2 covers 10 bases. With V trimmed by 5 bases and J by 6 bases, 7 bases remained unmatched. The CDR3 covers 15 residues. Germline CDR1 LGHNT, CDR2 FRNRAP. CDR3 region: CASGRVAGGLNEQFF. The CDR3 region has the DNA TGTGCTAGTGGTCGCGTAGCGGGGGGTCTCAATGAGCAGTTCTTC.

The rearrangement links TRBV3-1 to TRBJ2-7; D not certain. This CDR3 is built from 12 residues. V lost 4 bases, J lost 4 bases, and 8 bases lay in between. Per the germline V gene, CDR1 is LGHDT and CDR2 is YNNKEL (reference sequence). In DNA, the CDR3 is TGTGCCAGCAGCCGAGTGGGGTACGAGCAGTACTTC. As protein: CASSRVGYEQYF.

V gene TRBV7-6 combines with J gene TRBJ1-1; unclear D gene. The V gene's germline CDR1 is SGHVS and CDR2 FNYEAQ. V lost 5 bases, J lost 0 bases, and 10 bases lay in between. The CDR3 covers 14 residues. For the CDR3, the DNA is TGTGCCAGCAGCCGGACTCCAATGAACACTGAAGCTTTCTTT. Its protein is CASSRTPMNTEAFF.

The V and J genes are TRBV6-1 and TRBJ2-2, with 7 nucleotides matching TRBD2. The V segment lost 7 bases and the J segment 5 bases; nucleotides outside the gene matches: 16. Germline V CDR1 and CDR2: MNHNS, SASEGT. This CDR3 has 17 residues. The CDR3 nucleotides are TGTGCCAGCAATCCGGTTCGGGACTATGGAAAAACCGGGGAGCTGTTTTTT. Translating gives CASNPVRDYGKTGELFF.

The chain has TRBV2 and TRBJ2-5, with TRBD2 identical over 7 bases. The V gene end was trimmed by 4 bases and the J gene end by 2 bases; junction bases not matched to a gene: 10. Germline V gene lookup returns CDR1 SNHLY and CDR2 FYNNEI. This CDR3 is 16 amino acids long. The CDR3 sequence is CASSGREIGPQETQYF. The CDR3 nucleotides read TGTGCCAGCAGTGGGCGGGAGATCGGCCCACAAGAGACCCAGTACTTC.